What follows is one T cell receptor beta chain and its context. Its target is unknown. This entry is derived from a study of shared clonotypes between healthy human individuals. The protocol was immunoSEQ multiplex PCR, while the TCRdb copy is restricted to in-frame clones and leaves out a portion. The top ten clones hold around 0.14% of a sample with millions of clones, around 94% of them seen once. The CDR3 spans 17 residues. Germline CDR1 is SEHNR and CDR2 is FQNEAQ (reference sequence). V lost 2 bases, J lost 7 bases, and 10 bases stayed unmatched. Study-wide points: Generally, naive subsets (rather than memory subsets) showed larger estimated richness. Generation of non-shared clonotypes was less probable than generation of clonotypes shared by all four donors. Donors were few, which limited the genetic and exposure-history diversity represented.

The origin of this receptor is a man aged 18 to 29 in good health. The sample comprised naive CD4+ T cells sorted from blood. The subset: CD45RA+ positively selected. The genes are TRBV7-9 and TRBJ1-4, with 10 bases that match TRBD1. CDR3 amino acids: CASSLSSGTGVSEKLFF. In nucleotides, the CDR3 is TGTGCCAGCAGCTTATCATCCGGGACAGGGGTTAGTGAAAAACTGTTTTTT.